One and the same sample provided the 3 T cell receptor beta chains below, sequenced in a study of spatial heterogeneity in lung cancer. MiXCR, applied by TCRdb to the 5' RACE reads, yields one record per CDR3 protein. Here the sample spans some 70,000 distinct CDR3 sequences, approximately 12% being singletons. Time point meaning: sample taken at primary tumor resection. Whole RNA was taken from tumor, nontumor lung or frozen PBMC; it was then sequenced unsorted. The sample here was PBMCs, taken at surgery. These receptors were taken from a male donor with early-stage non-small cell lung cancer.

This clonotype showed up many times. This chain links TRBV4-1 with TRBJ1-6; 9 nucleotides align to TRBD1. CDR3 size: 15 residues. In germline, CDR1 is MGHRA, CDR2 YSYEKL. Unmatched junction bases numbered 7, after V lost 4 bases and J lost 9 bases. The CDR3 region is CASSRGQGQGSPLHF. CDR3 nucleotide sequence: TGCGCCAGCAGCCGGGGACAGGGACAGGGTTCACCCCTCCACTTT.

There are a few counts of this clonotype. The chain joins TRBV7-9 to TRBJ2-1; D unclear. Germline V gene data show CDR1 as SEHNR and CDR2 as FQNEAQ (reference sequence). CDR3 length: 15 amino acids. V was shortened by 6 bases and J by 15 bases, with 27 bases between the two germline ends. CDR3 sequence (DNA): TGTGCCAGCAGTCCGACAATCATGGGTCCTCCTATTCGGTTCTTC. This translates into CASSPTIMGPPIRFF.

This clonotype has a handful of counts. The chain combines TRBV6-1 with TRBJ1-3; no reliable D call. The CDR3 loop spans 14 amino acids. Germline CDR1 reads MNHNS; CDR2 reads SASEGT. V lost 6 bases and J 0 bases, leaving 9 bases between the germline ends. The DNA for the CDR3 is TGTGCCAGCAGAGAGTTATTCTCTGGAAACACCATATATTTT. Amino acids: CASRELFSGNTIYF.